Listed below are T cell receptor beta chains from one sample, sequenced in a study of shared clonotypes between healthy human individuals. Sequenced by immunoSEQ multiplex PCR; TCRdb stores in-frame clones only, minus some. The sample holds more than 850,000 clones, 70% to 80% seen once. Sample: memory CD4+ T cells from PBMCs. These receptors originate from a man younger than 35 in good health. Some clones in this sample may be carry-over from other donors' samples. Both conserved end residues are part of each CDR3. D genes are given only for firm matches. Only some rows state a clone size, as once, few, many or a class for expanded clones.

CDR3 protein: CASSLGTGTDTQYF; CDR3 DNA: TGCGCCAGCAGCCTTGGGACGGGCACAGATACGCAGTATTTT; J gene: TRBJ2-3; V gene: TRBV4-3; clone size: once; D gene: -
CDR3 protein: CASSPGTSGSRDTQYF; CDR3 DNA: TGCGCCAGCAGCCCCGGGACTAGCGGGAGTAGAGATACGCAGTATTTT; J gene: TRBJ2-3; V gene: TRBV5-1; clone size: -; D gene: TRBD2
CDR3 protein: CATQDRGPRSSGNTIYF; CDR3 DNA: TGCGCCACCCAGGACAGGGGCCCCCGGAGCTCTGGAAACACCATATATTTT; J gene: TRBJ1-3; V gene: TRBV4-1; clone size: few; D gene: TRBD1
CDR3 protein: CASSLTYRETGELFF; CDR3 DNA: TGTGCCAGCAGCTTAACCTACAGGGAAACCGGGGAGCTGTTTTTT; J gene: TRBJ2-2; V gene: TRBV7-3; clone size: once; D gene: -
CDR3 protein: CASSVTSGRAHEQFF; CDR3 DNA: TGCGCCAGCAGCGTTACTAGCGGGAGGGCCCATGAGCAGTTCTTC; J gene: TRBJ2-1; V gene: TRBV5-1; clone size: once; D gene: TRBD2
CDR3 protein: CASSLDLYNEQFF; CDR3 DNA: TGTGCCAGCAGTTTAGATCTCTACAATGAGCAGTTCTTC; J gene: TRBJ2-1; V gene: TRBV28; clone size: -; D gene: -
CDR3 protein: CASSPGSDYGYTF; CDR3 DNA: TGTGCCAGCAGCCCCGGTAGTGACTATGGCTACACCTTC; J gene: TRBJ1-2; V gene: TRBV7-3; clone size: -; D gene: -
CDR3 protein: CASSTYSMGIDYEQYF; CDR3 DNA: TGTGCCAGCAGCACTTATTCAATGGGGATTGACTACGAGCAGTACTTC; J gene: TRBJ2-7; V gene: TRBV5-5; clone size: -; D gene: -
CDR3 protein: CASSQGATGVAFF; CDR3 DNA: TGCGCCAGCAGCCAAGGGGCTACAGGGGTTGCTTTCTTT; J gene: TRBJ1-1; V gene: TRBV4-3; clone size: few; D gene: TRBD1
CDR3 protein: CASSLVYGVAVYGYTF; CDR3 DNA: TGCGCCAGCAGCTTGGTTTACGGTGTGGCAGTCTATGGCTACACCTTC; J gene: TRBJ1-2; V gene: TRBV5-1; clone size: -; D gene: -
CDR3 protein: CASRDLQGADGANVLTF; CDR3 DNA: TGTGCCAGCAGAGACCTACAGGGGGCTGATGGGGCCAACGTCCTGACTTTC; J gene: TRBJ2-6; V gene: TRBV28; clone size: few; D gene: TRBD1
CDR3 protein: CASSESGTLYNEQFF; CDR3 DNA: TGTGCCAGCAGCGAGAGCGGGACATTATACAATGAGCAGTTCTTC; J gene: TRBJ2-1; V gene: TRBV9; clone size: -; D gene: -
CDR3 protein: CASSQSMGLQYF; CDR3 DNA: TGTGCCAGCAGTCAAAGTATGGGACTCCAGTACTTC; J gene: TRBJ2-4; V gene: TRBV7-9; clone size: -; D gene: -
CDR3 protein: CASSRQSLSSYEQYF; CDR3 DNA: TGTGCCAGCAGCCGCCAGTCGCTGAGCTCCTACGAGCAGTACTTC; J gene: TRBJ2-7; V gene: TRBV6-5; clone size: -; D gene: -
CDR3 protein: CASSLSSPEETQYF; CDR3 DNA: TGTGCCAGCAGTTTATCGTCACCTGAAGAGACCCAGTACTTC; J gene: TRBJ2-5; V gene: TRBV27; clone size: -; D gene: -
CDR3 protein: CASSRLLQTGELFF; CDR3 DNA: TGTGCCAGCAGCCGACTGCTACAGACCGGGGAGCTGTTTTTT; J gene: TRBJ2-2; V gene: TRBV9; clone size: -; D gene: -
CDR3 protein: CASSQAETQYF; CDR3 DNA: TGTGCCAGCAGTCAGGCAGAGACCCAGTACTTC; J gene: TRBJ2-5; V gene: TRBV5-6; clone size: -; D gene: -
CDR3 protein: CASSVAGSQETQYF; CDR3 DNA: TGTGCCAGCAGTGTAGCCGGGTCGCAAGAGACCCAGTACTTC; J gene: TRBJ2-5; V gene: TRBV25-1; clone size: -; D gene: -
CDR3 protein: CASSPPNTEAFF; CDR3 DNA: TGTGCCAGTAGTCCCCCAAACACTGAAGCTTTCTTT; J gene: TRBJ1-1; V gene: TRBV19; clone size: -; D gene: -
CDR3 protein: CASSPVPPSSQADTQYF; CDR3 DNA: TGTGCCAGCAGCCCCGTCCCCCCCTCGTCTCAGGCGGATACGCAGTATTTT; J gene: TRBJ2-3; V gene: TRBV28; clone size: -; D gene: -
CDR3 protein: CASSPANRGTDTQYF; CDR3 DNA: TGTGCCAGCAGTCCCGCAAACAGGGGAACAGATACGCAGTATTTT; J gene: TRBJ2-3; V gene: TRBV28; clone size: -; D gene: TRBD1
CDR3 protein: CASTERGYEQYF; CDR3 DNA: TGTGCCAGCACTGAACGGGGATACGAGCAGTACTTC; J gene: TRBJ2-7; V gene: TRBV6-5; clone size: -; D gene: -
CDR3 protein: CASSLVGGSEQYF; CDR3 DNA: TGTGCCAGCAGCTTGGTCGGGGGAAGCGAGCAGTACTTC; J gene: TRBJ2-7; V gene: TRBV5-5; clone size: -; D gene: -
CDR3 protein: CASSLQGADTEAFF; CDR3 DNA: TGTGCCAGCAGCCTACAGGGGGCGGACACTGAAGCTTTCTTT; J gene: TRBJ1-1; V gene: TRBV6-1; clone size: -; D gene: TRBD1
CDR3 protein: CASKSPRGQFF; CDR3 DNA: TGTGCCAGCAAATCACCACGTGGGCAGTTCTTC; J gene: TRBJ2-1; V gene: TRBV27; clone size: -; D gene: -
CDR3 protein: CASSLTGENTEAFF; CDR3 DNA: TGCGCCAGCAGCTTGACAGGGGAAAACACTGAAGCTTTCTTT; J gene: TRBJ1-1; V gene: TRBV5-1; clone size: -; D gene: TRBD1
CDR3 protein: CASSVDMETQYF; CDR3 DNA: TGTGCCAGCAGCGTAGACATGGAGACCCAGTACTTC; J gene: TRBJ2-5; V gene: TRBV9; clone size: -; D gene: -
CDR3 protein: CASSVQTGPGGELFF; CDR3 DNA: TGTGCCAGCAGCGTCCAGACAGGGCCGGGCGGGGAGCTGTTTTTT; J gene: TRBJ2-2; V gene: TRBV2; clone size: -; D gene: TRBD1
CDR3 protein: CASSPGETYEQYF; CDR3 DNA: TGTGCCAGCAGCCCGGGAGAGACCTACGAGCAGTACTTC; J gene: TRBJ2-7; V gene: TRBV28; clone size: -; D gene: -
CDR3 protein: CASSPPDRGPANYGYTF; CDR3 DNA: TGTGCCAGCAGCCCGCCGGACAGGGGGCCCGCTAACTATGGCTACACCTTC; J gene: TRBJ1-2; V gene: TRBV11-1; clone size: -; D gene: TRBD1
CDR3 protein: CASSLDGGTDTQYF; CDR3 DNA: TGTGCCAGCAGCTTAGACGGCGGCACAGATACGCAGTATTTT; J gene: TRBJ2-3; V gene: TRBV7-9; clone size: -; D gene: -
CDR3 protein: CSVGTASAEAFF; CDR3 DNA: TGCAGCGTTGGGACCGCCTCGGCTGAAGCTTTCTTT; J gene: TRBJ1-1; V gene: TRBV29-1; clone size: -; D gene: -
CDR3 protein: CASTPVGEGEDTQYF; CDR3 DNA: TGTGCCAGCACCCCCGTGGGGGAGGGGGAGGATACGCAGTATTTT; J gene: TRBJ2-3; V gene: TRBV28; clone size: -; D gene: -
CDR3 protein: CAAGGGGTDTQYF; CDR3 DNA: TGTGCCGCCGGAGGGGGCGGCACAGATACGCAGTATTTT; J gene: TRBJ2-3; V gene: TRBV2; clone size: -; D gene: -
CDR3 protein: CASGSTSTSGSVEQYF; CDR3 DNA: TGTGCTAGTGGTTCTACCTCGACTAGCGGGAGTGTCGAGCAGTACTTC; J gene: TRBJ2-7; V gene: TRBV12-5; clone size: once; D gene: TRBD2
CDR3 protein: CASRLTCGTSLTYEQYF; CDR3 DNA: TGTGCAAGTCGCTTGACTTGTGGGACTAGCCTGACCTACGAGCAGTACTTC; J gene: TRBJ2-7; V gene: TRBV12-2; clone size: -; D gene: -
CDR3 protein: CASSIGTSEFYEQYF; CDR3 DNA: TGCGCCAGCAGCATCGGGACTAGCGAGTTTTACGAGCAGTACTTC; J gene: TRBJ2-7; V gene: TRBV5-1; clone size: -; D gene: TRBD2
CDR3 protein: CASSRGEGNGYTF; CDR3 DNA: TGCGCCAGCAGTCGGGGTGAGGGGAATGGCTACACCTTC; J gene: TRBJ1-2; V gene: TRBV5-1; clone size: -; D gene: -
CDR3 protein: CASRSRTMAGTDTQYF; CDR3 DNA: TGTGCAAGTCGCTCCCGGACCATGGCTGGCACAGATACGCAGTATTTT; J gene: TRBJ2-3; V gene: TRBV12-2; clone size: -; D gene: -
CDR3 protein: CASSLAPGQGTSGNTIYF; CDR3 DNA: TGTGCCAGCAGCTTAGCACCCGGACAGGGGACGTCTGGAAACACCATATATTTT; J gene: TRBJ1-3; V gene: TRBV11-1; clone size: -; D gene: TRBD1
CDR3 protein: CASETGGVLYTEAFF; CDR3 DNA: TGTGCCAGCGAGACAGGGGGGGTTCTGTACACTGAAGCTTTCTTT; J gene: TRBJ1-1; V gene: TRBV7-2; clone size: -; D gene: TRBD1
CDR3 protein: CASSQDRGSNQPQHF; CDR3 DNA: TGTGCCAGCAGTCAGGACAGGGGTAGCAATCAGCCCCAGCATTTT; J gene: TRBJ1-5; V gene: TRBV28; clone size: -; D gene: TRBD1
CDR3 protein: CASGGPYSNQPQHF; CDR3 DNA: TGTGCCAGCGGTGGACCCTATAGCAATCAGCCCCAGCATTTT; J gene: TRBJ1-5; V gene: TRBV28; clone size: few; D gene: -
CDR3 protein: CASSSAGNTEAFF; CDR3 DNA: TGTGCCAGCAGTTCGGCTGGGAACACTGAAGCTTTCTTT; J gene: TRBJ1-1; V gene: TRBV28; clone size: -; D gene: -
CDR3 protein: CASMELGWGAGELFF; CDR3 DNA: TGTGCCAGCATGGAATTGGGTTGGGGCGCCGGGGAGCTGTTTTTT; J gene: TRBJ2-2; V gene: TRBV2; clone size: -; D gene: -
CDR3 protein: CASSRVSPIVYTF; CDR3 DNA: TGTGCCAGTAGTAGAGTTAGCCCCATTGTTTACACCTTC; J gene: TRBJ1-2; V gene: TRBV19; clone size: -; D gene: -